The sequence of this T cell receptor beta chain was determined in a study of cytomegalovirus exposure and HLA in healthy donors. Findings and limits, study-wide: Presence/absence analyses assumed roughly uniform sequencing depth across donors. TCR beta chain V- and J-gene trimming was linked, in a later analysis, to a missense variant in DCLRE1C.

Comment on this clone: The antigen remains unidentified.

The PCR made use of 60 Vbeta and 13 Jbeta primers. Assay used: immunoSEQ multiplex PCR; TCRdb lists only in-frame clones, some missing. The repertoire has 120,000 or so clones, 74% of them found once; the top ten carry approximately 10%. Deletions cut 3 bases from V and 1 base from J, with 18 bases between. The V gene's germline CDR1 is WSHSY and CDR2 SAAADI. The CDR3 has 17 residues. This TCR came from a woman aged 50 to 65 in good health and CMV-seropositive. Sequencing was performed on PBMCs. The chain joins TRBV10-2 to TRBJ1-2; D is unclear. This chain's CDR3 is CASSEGISARGNYGYTF. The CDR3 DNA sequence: TGCGCCAGCAGTGAAGGGATATCTGCCCGGGGTAACTATGGCTACACCTTC.